This TCR beta chain was obtained from a study of T cell responses to AZD1222 COVID-19 vaccine. The overall study: Second-dose recipients at about 4 or about 12 weeks were treated as one pooled group.

The protocol was immunoSEQ multiplex PCR, while the TCRdb copy is restricted to in-frame clones and leaves out a portion. The data contain 84,000 or so clones, 80% to 90% of them seen just once; the ten biggest clones take up approximately 8%. Overall study findings and caveats: The donors showed a predominance of white British ancestry and of females, with possible underestimation of clonal diversity. Spike was spanned by vaccine-associated CD4 TCRs, which were dominant at 160-218 and 743-854.

Germline-derived CDR1 and CDR2 are SGHTA and FQGNSA. V dropped 2 bases and J dropped 0; count of bases not matched to a gene: 1. This CDR3 comprises 15 residues. On this clone itself: The antigen remains unidentified.

The TCR comes from an adult in good health. V usage is TRBV7-2 and J usage is TRBJ1-3; 7 positions match TRBD1. Sequences were derived from peripheral blood, sampled on day 0 of AZD1222 vaccination. CDR3 in amino acids: CASSLQGDSGNTIYF. CDR3 coding DNA: TGTGCCAGCAGCTTACAGGGGGACTCTGGAAACACCATATATTTT.